The text below deals with one T cell receptor beta chain. The antigen is unknown. PCR involved 60 Vbeta and 13 Jbeta primers. Measured with immunoSEQ multiplex PCR; TCRdb has only the in-frame clones, and not every one. The sample includes about 120,000 clones, 60% to 75% of them seen just once. The data are from a study of cytomegalovirus exposure and HLA in healthy donors. General study points: HLA restriction was apparent for most CMV-associated TCR beta chains in a later analysis.

V was trimmed by 1 base and J by 8 bases, leaving 21 bases between them. Germline V CDR1 and CDR2: SGHNT, YYREEE (reference sequence). The CDR3 extends over 17 amino acids. The chain has TRBV5-4 and TRBJ1-4; TRBD1 is a possible D gene (5 bases). The specimen sequenced was PBMCs. This sequence was found in a woman between 35 and 50 years old in good health and CMV-seropositive. The CDR3 region is CASSLRGLGDVYEKLFF. The CDR3 DNA sequence: TGTGCCAGCAGCTTGCGGGGACTAGGGGATGTATACGAAAAACTGTTTTTT. Full variable domain (missing parts from reference TRBV5-4 and TRBJ1-4): ETGVTQSPTHLIKTRGQQVTLRCSSQSGHNTVSWYQQALGQGPQFIFQYYREEENGRGNFPPRFSGLQFPNYSSELNVNALELDDSALYLCASSLRGLGDVYEKLFFGSGTQLSVL.